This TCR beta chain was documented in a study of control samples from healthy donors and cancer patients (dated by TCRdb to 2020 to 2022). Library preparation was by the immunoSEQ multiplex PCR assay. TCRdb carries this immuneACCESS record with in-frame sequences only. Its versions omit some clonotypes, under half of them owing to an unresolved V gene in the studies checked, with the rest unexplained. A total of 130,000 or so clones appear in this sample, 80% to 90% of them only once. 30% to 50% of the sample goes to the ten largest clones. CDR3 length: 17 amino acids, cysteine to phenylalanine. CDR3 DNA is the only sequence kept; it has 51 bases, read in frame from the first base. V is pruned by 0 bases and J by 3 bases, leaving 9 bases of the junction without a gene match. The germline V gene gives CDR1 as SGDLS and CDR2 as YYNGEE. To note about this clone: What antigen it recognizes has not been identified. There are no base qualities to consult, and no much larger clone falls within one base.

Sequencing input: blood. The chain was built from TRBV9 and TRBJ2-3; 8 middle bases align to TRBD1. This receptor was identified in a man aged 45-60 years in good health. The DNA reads TGTGCCAGCAGCGTAGTTGGGGGGCAGGGGGCAACAGATACGCAGTATTTT. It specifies CASSVVGGQGATDTQYF.